These T cell receptor beta chains were read from a single sample in a study of beta chain features in type 1 diabetes. Sequenced by immunoSEQ multiplex PCR; TCRdb stores in-frame clones only, minus some. Of 200,000 to 250,000 clones in the sample, 7.5% to 10% were seen once. Sequenced: naive CD4+ T cells from blood. The source of these receptors is a woman in her late teens or twenties in good health. Each CDR3 is given with its conserved first and last residue. Each record gives: D gene, clone size, J gene, V gene, CDR3 DNA, CDR3 protein. A D gene is named only where the DNA matches it firmly. Clone size is stated in some rows and not others, as once, few, many or a class when expanded.

d_gene: TRBD1; abundance: few; j_gene: TRBJ2-5; v_gene: TRBV5-1; CDR3nt: TGCGCCAGCAGCGGACAGGGGGTCCAAGAGACCCAGTACTTC; CDR3aa: CASSGQGVQETQYF
d_gene: NA; abundance: NA; j_gene: TRBJ2-2; v_gene: TRBV5-1; CDR3nt: TGCGCCAGCAGCTTGGTAGTTGGTGTTGCCGGGGAGCTGTTTTTT; CDR3aa: CASSLVVGVAGELFF
d_gene: TRBD1; abundance: few; j_gene: TRBJ1-2; v_gene: TRBV18; CDR3nt: TGTGCCAGCTCACCGAGGCAGGGGGCTGGCTATGGCTACACCTTC; CDR3aa: CASSPRQGAGYGYTF
d_gene: TRBD2; abundance: NA; j_gene: TRBJ2-7; v_gene: TRBV6-1; CDR3nt: TGTGCCAGCAGTGAAAGGGAGGGACTACCCTACGAGCAGTACTTC; CDR3aa: CASSEREGLPYEQYF
d_gene: TRBD2; abundance: NA; j_gene: TRBJ2-3; v_gene: TRBV18; CDR3nt: TGTGCCAGCTCACCACGGGGACTAGCGGGGGTTCCAGATACGCAGTATTTT; CDR3aa: CASSPRGLAGVPDTQYF
d_gene: TRBD1; abundance: NA; j_gene: TRBJ1-2; v_gene: TRBV2; CDR3nt: TGTGCCAGCAGTGAAGCGCTTGGGACAGTCTATGGCTACACCTTC; CDR3aa: CASSEALGTVYGYTF
d_gene: NA; abundance: few; j_gene: TRBJ2-5; v_gene: TRBV19; CDR3nt: TGTGCCAGTAGAACTAGCCTCCAAGAGACCCAGTACTTC; CDR3aa: CASRTSLQETQYF
d_gene: NA; abundance: NA; j_gene: TRBJ2-7; v_gene: TRBV10-2; CDR3nt: TGCGCCAGCAGTGATCCAACCGGGGTTAACTACGAGCAGTACTTC; CDR3aa: CASSDPTGVNYEQYF
d_gene: NA; abundance: NA; j_gene: TRBJ2-2; v_gene: TRBV5-4; CDR3nt: TGTGCCAGCAGCTTGGCTTCGGGTAACACCGGGGAGCTGTTTTTT; CDR3aa: CASSLASGNTGELFF
d_gene: TRBD2; abundance: few; j_gene: TRBJ2-5; v_gene: TRBV5-4; CDR3nt: TGTGCCAGCAGCTTCGGCCTAGCGGGAGGGGCAGAGACCCAGTACTTC; CDR3aa: CASSFGLAGGAETQYF
d_gene: NA; abundance: NA; j_gene: TRBJ1-1; v_gene: TRBV5-1; CDR3nt: TGCGCCAGCAGCTTGGAAGGGTGGGGGGAGACTGAAGCTTTCTTT; CDR3aa: CASSLEGWGETEAFF
d_gene: TRBD2; abundance: NA; j_gene: TRBJ2-7; v_gene: TRBV5-5; CDR3nt: TGTGCCAGCAGCTTGGGGCTAGCGGGAACCTACGAGCAGTACTTC; CDR3aa: CASSLGLAGTYEQYF
d_gene: TRBD1; abundance: NA; j_gene: TRBJ1-1; v_gene: TRBV7-3; CDR3nt: TGTGCCAGCAGGTTTTACAGGGGCGACACTGAAGCTTTCTTT; CDR3aa: CASRFYRGDTEAFF
d_gene: NA; abundance: many; j_gene: TRBJ1-6; v_gene: TRBV7-2; CDR3nt: TGTGCCAGCAGCTTAGTCTTCGATTCACCCCTCCACTTT; CDR3aa: CASSLVFDSPLHF
d_gene: TRBD1; abundance: NA; j_gene: TRBJ1-4; v_gene: TRBV5-1; CDR3nt: TGCGCCAGCAGCTTGGGAGACAGGGAAATTAATGAAAAACTGTTTTTT; CDR3aa: CASSLGDREINEKLFF
d_gene: NA; abundance: few; j_gene: TRBJ2-7; v_gene: TRBV5-1; CDR3nt: TGCGCCAGCAGCGGCCGCAGCGTGGGGGGCGAGCAGTACTTC; CDR3aa: CASSGRSVGGEQYF
d_gene: NA; abundance: few; j_gene: TRBJ2-5; v_gene: TRBV5-8; CDR3nt: TGTGCCAGCAGCTTGGGTGCACCTCCGGGTGAGACCCAGTACTTC; CDR3aa: CASSLGAPPGETQYF
d_gene: NA; abundance: few; j_gene: TRBJ2-5; v_gene: TRBV30; CDR3nt: TGTGCCTGGAGTTTCAAACGGAGGGGGCAACCTCAAGAGACCCAGTACTTC; CDR3aa: CAWSFKRRGQPQETQYF
d_gene: NA; abundance: NA; j_gene: TRBJ1-1; v_gene: TRBV5-4; CDR3nt: TGTGCCAGCAGCTTGGAGGGAGGGCGATACTCTGAAGCTTTCTTT; CDR3aa: CASSLEGGRYSEAFF
d_gene: NA; abundance: NA; j_gene: TRBJ2-5; v_gene: TRBV30; CDR3nt: TGTGCCTGGAGTGTAGGGCCAGGGAGGGAGACCCAGTACTTC; CDR3aa: CAWSVGPGRETQYF
d_gene: TRBD2; abundance: NA; j_gene: TRBJ2-2; v_gene: TRBV5-1; CDR3nt: TGCGCCAGCAGCTTGGATTCGCGGCTAGCGGCGAACACCGGGGAGCTGTTTTTT; CDR3aa: CASSLDSRLAANTGELFF
d_gene: NA; abundance: few; j_gene: TRBJ2-3; v_gene: TRBV2; CDR3nt: TGTGCCAGCACCTGGCCGGATACGCAGTATTTT; CDR3aa: CASTWPDTQYF
d_gene: NA; abundance: NA; j_gene: TRBJ2-2; v_gene: TRBV18; CDR3nt: TGTGCCACCCGCTCGGGGGTTAACACCGGGGAGCTGTTTTTT; CDR3aa: CATRSGVNTGELFF
d_gene: NA; abundance: few; j_gene: TRBJ2-6; v_gene: TRBV11-2; CDR3nt: TGTGCCAGCAGAAGGATCGGCGGGCCTGGGGCCAACGTCCTGACTTTC; CDR3aa: CASRRIGGPGANVLTF
d_gene: NA; abundance: few; j_gene: TRBJ2-5; v_gene: TRBV7-9; CDR3nt: TGTGCCAGCAGCCAAGGACAGGGAGGGGGGCAAGAGACCCAGTACTTC; CDR3aa: CASSQGQGGGQETQYF
d_gene: NA; abundance: few; j_gene: TRBJ1-5; v_gene: TRBV19; CDR3nt: TGTGCCAGTAGTATTGGGCCGCCCAATCAGCCCCAGCATTTT; CDR3aa: CASSIGPPNQPQHF
d_gene: NA; abundance: few; j_gene: TRBJ1-2; v_gene: TRBV5-4; CDR3nt: TGTGCCACCGTAACGGACCGGAGGAGTGGCTACACCTTC; CDR3aa: CATVTDRRSGYTF
d_gene: TRBD1; abundance: many; j_gene: TRBJ2-6; v_gene: TRBV23-1; CDR3nt: TGCGCCAGCAGTCACCGCCAGGGGGTCACTGGGGCCAACGTCCTGACTTTC; CDR3aa: CASSHRQGVTGANVLTF
d_gene: TRBD2; abundance: few; j_gene: TRBJ2-1; v_gene: TRBV30; CDR3nt: TGTGCCTGGGGCAGACTAGCGGTAGACAATGAGCAGTTCTTC; CDR3aa: CAWGRLAVDNEQFF
d_gene: NA; abundance: NA; j_gene: TRBJ2-2; v_gene: TRBV6-6; CDR3nt: TGTGCCAGCAGCCACGGGACTGGAACAGACACCGGGGAGCTGTTTTTT; CDR3aa: CASSHGTGTDTGELFF
d_gene: TRBD2; abundance: few; j_gene: TRBJ2-5; v_gene: TRBV6-6; CDR3nt: TGTGCCAGCAGCCTGACTAGCGGGAAAGAGACCCAGTACTTC; CDR3aa: CASSLTSGKETQYF
d_gene: NA; abundance: NA; j_gene: TRBJ2-7; v_gene: TRBV10-3; CDR3nt: TGTGCCATCAGTGAGTCGGGGCGGAAAGGCTCCTACGAGCAGTACTTC; CDR3aa: CAISESGRKGSYEQYF
d_gene: NA; abundance: few; j_gene: TRBJ1-1; v_gene: TRBV6-5; CDR3nt: TGTGCCAGCAGGGGAGGGTTGAACACTGAAGCTTTCTTT; CDR3aa: CASRGGLNTEAFF
d_gene: TRBD1; abundance: NA; j_gene: TRBJ2-1; v_gene: TRBV2; CDR3nt: TGTGCCAGCAGTGCCGGGACAGGTAGGAATGAGCAGTTCTTC; CDR3aa: CASSAGTGRNEQFF
d_gene: TRBD2; abundance: NA; j_gene: TRBJ2-1; v_gene: TRBV19; CDR3nt: TGTGCCAGTAGTATAGATCTATTGAGCGGGGGGGCTTACGAGCAGTTCTTC; CDR3aa: CASSIDLLSGGAYEQFF
d_gene: TRBD2; abundance: many; j_gene: TRBJ2-1; v_gene: TRBV15; CDR3nt: TGTGCCACCAGCCGCCCCGAAGCGGGAACCTCTGGTGAGCAGTTCTTC; CDR3aa: CATSRPEAGTSGEQFF
d_gene: NA; abundance: NA; j_gene: TRBJ2-3; v_gene: TRBV6-5; CDR3nt: TGTGCCAGCAGTTACTCGAGGGGGTTTCAAGATACGCAGTATTTT; CDR3aa: CASSYSRGFQDTQYF
d_gene: NA; abundance: NA; j_gene: TRBJ1-1; v_gene: TRBV7-2; CDR3nt: TGTGCCAGCAGCTTAGAGATGGGGAGGAACACTGAAGCTTTCTTT; CDR3aa: CASSLEMGRNTEAFF
d_gene: NA; abundance: few; j_gene: TRBJ1-2; v_gene: TRBV30; CDR3nt: TGTGCCTGGAATAGGGGTTCGACAGCCTATGGCTACACCTTC; CDR3aa: CAWNRGSTAYGYTF
d_gene: NA; abundance: NA; j_gene: TRBJ2-7; v_gene: TRBV14; CDR3nt: TGTGCCAGCAGCGTCACAGGGTTGAGCTCCTACGAGCAGTACTTC; CDR3aa: CASSVTGLSSYEQYF
d_gene: NA; abundance: NA; j_gene: TRBJ2-1; v_gene: TRBV29-1; CDR3nt: TGCAGCGTGTACGCCCTAGGGGGTAGCAATGAGCAGTTCTTC; CDR3aa: CSVYALGGSNEQFF
d_gene: NA; abundance: NA; j_gene: TRBJ2-3; v_gene: TRBV6-1; CDR3nt: TGTGCCAGCAGTGGGTTACTGAGAAGCACAGATACGCAGTATTTT; CDR3aa: CASSGLLRSTDTQYF
d_gene: TRBD1; abundance: few; j_gene: TRBJ1-4; v_gene: TRBV7-2; CDR3nt: TGTGCCAGCACCCCGAGGTCGGGGACAGCTGAAAAACTGTTTTTT; CDR3aa: CASTPRSGTAEKLFF
d_gene: NA; abundance: few; j_gene: TRBJ1-1; v_gene: TRBV4-1; CDR3nt: TGCGCCAGCAGCCCCCACCCACAGGGTAAACTCACTGAAGCTTTCTTT; CDR3aa: CASSPHPQGKLTEAFF
d_gene: NA; abundance: few; j_gene: TRBJ2-7; v_gene: TRBV2; CDR3nt: TGTGCCAGCACGCGGGGTAGCTCCTACGAGCAGTACTTC; CDR3aa: CASTRGSSYEQYF
d_gene: TRBD1; abundance: NA; j_gene: TRBJ1-3; v_gene: TRBV2; CDR3nt: TGTGCCAGCAGGACAGGGGGCGACTCTGGAAACACCATATATTTT; CDR3aa: CASRTGGDSGNTIYF
d_gene: NA; abundance: few; j_gene: TRBJ1-1; v_gene: TRBV18; CDR3nt: TGTGCCAGCTCGAGAAACCAAGGGGCGGCGAACACTGAAGCTTTCTTT; CDR3aa: CASSRNQGAANTEAFF
d_gene: TRBD2; abundance: NA; j_gene: TRBJ2-5; v_gene: TRBV5-6; CDR3nt: TGTGCCAGCAGCTTAGTGACTAGCGGGGGAGAGACCCAGTACTTC; CDR3aa: CASSLVTSGGETQYF
d_gene: TRBD2; abundance: NA; j_gene: TRBJ2-3; v_gene: TRBV5-1; CDR3nt: TGCGCCAGCAGCCACCGAGAAGCGGGATTCACAGATACGCAGTATTTT; CDR3aa: CASSHREAGFTDTQYF
d_gene: TRBD2; abundance: few; j_gene: TRBJ2-3; v_gene: TRBV10-3; CDR3nt: TGTGCCACCTCGGGACTAGCGGGGGGCGTAGATACGCAGTATTTT; CDR3aa: CATSGLAGGVDTQYF
d_gene: NA; abundance: few; j_gene: TRBJ1-5; v_gene: TRBV11-2; CDR3nt: TGTGCCAGCAGCTTAGGCGGGGGGAGTCAGCCCCAGCATTTT; CDR3aa: CASSLGGGSQPQHF